The clone carrying this T cell receptor beta chain has a single count. Additional DNA sequences in this sample encode the identical CDR3. Here immunoSEQ multiplex PCR was the method, and the copy in TCRdb shows in-frame clones only, minus some. The sample lists under 350,000 clones; 80% to 90% were seen once. This sample is drawn from a study of blood T cell repertoires in COVID-19. Germline V gene lookup returns CDR1 SGHNT and CDR2 YYREEE (reference sequence). The CDR3 sequence is 16 residues long. Trimming stripped 0 bases from V and 0 bases from J, with 7 bases between. This rearrangement joins TRBV5-4 to TRBJ1-6; perhaps TRBD1 as D (5 bases). The sample consisted of PBMCs or T cells enriched from blood (not recorded which). This sequence originates from a woman aged 40-49 years with acute COVID-19. The CDR3 region is CASSLGGSSYNSPLHF. The DNA for the CDR3 is TGTGCCAGCAGCTTGGGGGGCTCCTCCTATAATTCACCCCTCCACTTT. The entire variable domain, with the rest obtained from reference TRBV5-4 and TRBJ1-6, is as follows: ETGVTQSPTHLIKTRGQQVTLRCSSQSGHNTVSWYQQALGQGPQFIFQYYREEENGRGNFPPRFSGLQFPNYSSELNVNALELDDSALYLCASSLGGSSYNSPLHFGNGTRLTVT.